The T cell receptor (beta chain) under discussion was sequenced for a study of breast tumors, draining lymph nodes, adjacent tissues (dated by TCRdb to about 2016). Study-level background: The study compared TCR beta repertoires across tumor, adjacent nontumor tissue and axillary lymph nodes from breast cancer patients. The study aimed to assess the relationships and possible T-cell exchange between tumor, surrounding tissue and draining lymph node repertoires in human breast cancer.

The instrument given in TCRdb is Illumina HiSeq 2000. Multiplex PCR amplification was used to build the TCR beta chain libraries. High-throughput sequencing was used to analyze the amplified TCR beta chain products. The raw public reads went through TCRdb reprocessing: fastp at Q25, MiXCR clone calling, in-frame beta chains kept. Every entry covers one CDR3 protein and lists the most common genes and DNA from its rows. This sample comprises about 140,000 distinct CDR3 sequences, about 31% of them detected only once. The biggest ten clones account for 2.3% of the sample. The study at large found these results: The data were judged consistent with most tumor T cells deriving from the lymph node and then expanding within tumor tissue. Tumor and nontumor tissue repertoires were significantly more similar in luminal-like than in basal-like breast cancer. The study presented the conclusion that tumor T cells originate in lymph nodes as consistent with a hypothesis, not as something directly demonstrated. T-cell repertoire diversity in tumors was found to be lower than in lymph nodes but higher than in nontumor tissue, and preferential V and J gene usage was observed.

This clonotype has only a few counts. Which antigen it targets is not known. This could be a read error, since a much larger clone is one nucleotide away. Taken from cysteine to phenylalanine, the CDR3 has 17 residues. Only the CDR3 portion is preserved as DNA: 51 bases, with reading frame beginning at the first base. V is reduced by 4 bases and J by 1 base, leaving a spacing of 15 bases between them. The germline V gene specifies SGHTS as CDR1 and YDEGEE as CDR2. Lymph node samples were obtained from the axillary draining lymph nodes of breast cancer patients. The sequencing input was axillary lymph node tissue. The V and J segments used are TRBV5-8 and TRBJ2-6, with no confidently assigned D gene. The receptor was derived from a female donor with breast cancer. Some clones in this sample may be carry-over from other donors' samples. The DNA reads as follows: TGTGCCAGCAGCAGGTATCAGGCGTTTTCTGGGGCCAACGTCCTGACTTTC. Its protein reads: CASSRYQAFSGANVLTF. Beyond the CDR3, the reference TRBV5-8 and TRBJ2-6 genes provide the residues; the full variable domain reads: EAGVTQSPTHLIKTRGQQATLRCSPISGHTSVYWYQQALGLGLQFLLWYDEGEERNRGNFPPRFSGRQFPNYSSELNVNALELEDSALYLCASSRYQAFSGANVLTFGAGSRLTVL.